This record looks at one T cell receptor beta chain sequence and its context. The germline V gene has CDR1 MDHEN and CDR2 SYDVKM. Trimming removed 3 bases from V and 4 bases from J, with 13 bases in between. This CDR3 region has 16 residues. TCRdb's copy holds only in-frame clones and misses some; the assay was immunoSEQ multiplex PCR. The data hold 120,000 or so clones, with 85% to 90% observed a single time. This sample was taken from a study of PD-1 blockade in mismatch repair-deficient tumors. Every patient had mismatch repair deficiency by PCR or immunohistochemistry. The sample consisted of peripheral blood, taken 44 weeks after starting pembrolizumab. J is TRBJ2-6 and V is TRBV28; D is perhaps TRBD2 (5 bases). The TCR originated in an adult with mismatch repair-deficient cancer. As DNA, the CDR3 is TGTGCCAGCAGTTTCCGCCACGGGGTCGGGGCCAACGTCCTGACTTTC. This gives the protein CASSFRHGVGANVLTF.